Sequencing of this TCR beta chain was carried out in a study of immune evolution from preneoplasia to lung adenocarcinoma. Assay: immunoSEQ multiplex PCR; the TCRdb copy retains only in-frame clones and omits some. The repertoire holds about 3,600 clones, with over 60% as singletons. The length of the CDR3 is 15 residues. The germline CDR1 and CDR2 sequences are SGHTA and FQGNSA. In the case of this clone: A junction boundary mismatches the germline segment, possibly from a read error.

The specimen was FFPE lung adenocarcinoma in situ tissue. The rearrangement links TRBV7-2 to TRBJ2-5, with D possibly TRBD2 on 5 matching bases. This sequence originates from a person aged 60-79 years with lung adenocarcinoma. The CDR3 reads CASSLSGLVRKTQYF. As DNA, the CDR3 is TGCGCCAGCAGCTTGAGCGGATTGGTTCGGAAGACCCAGTACTTC.